The rows below give T cell receptor beta chains drawn from one sample of a study of T cells in Graves' hyperthyroidism and ophthalmopathy. TCRdb used MiXCR to reprocess the multiplex PCR reads, holding one entry per CDR3 protein. Altogether 370,000 or so distinct CDR3 sequences are present, about 13% being singletons, with the ten largest covering around 20%. Sequencing was carried out using blood. These receptors originate from a man in his thirties or forties with Graves' hyperthyroidism that later progressed to Graves' ophthalmopathy. Each CDR3 is given with its conserved first and last residue. The D gene is left open where the match is weak. Some rows have no size entry. The others give once, few or many, or a class for an expanded clone.

j_gene | d_gene | v_gene | len | abundance | CDR3nt | CDR3aa
TRBJ2-1 | NA | TRBV6-5 | 16 | NA | TGTGCCAGCAGTTACTCCAGGATGAGGGACGGTGGCGTGCAGTTCTTC | CASSYSRMRDGGVQFF
TRBJ2-7 | TRBD1 | TRBV20-1 | 12 | many | TGCAGTGCTACGGACAGGGAATACGAGCAGTACTTC | CSATDREYEQYF
TRBJ2-3 | TRBD1 | TRBV6-1 | 14 | NA | TGTGCCGCCCAGTGGGACAGAAGCACAGATACGCAGTATTTT | CAAQWDRSTDTQYF
TRBJ1-5 | NA | TRBV24-1 | 14 | many | TGTGCCACCAGTGAGTCCGATAGCAATCAGCCCCAGCATTTT | CATSESDSNQPQHF
TRBJ1-1 | NA | TRBV7-9 | 13 | many | TGTGCCAGCAGCTTCCCAGGGACCACTGAAGCTTTCTTT | CASSFPGTTEAFF
TRBJ2-7 | TRBD1 | TRBV3-1 | 14 | NA | TGTGCCAGCAGCCAACGGACAGGGGGAGTCGAGCAGTACTTC | CASSQRTGGVEQYF
TRBJ2-1 | TRBD2 | TRBV9 | 17 | NA | TGTGCCAGCAGCGCGAGGGGACTAGCGGGACCCTACAATGAGCAGTTCTTC | CASSARGLAGPYNEQFF
TRBJ1-2 | NA | TRBV5-1 | 17 | many | TGCGCCAGCAGCTTGGTGTTTCAAGGGCGTGCCGTCTATGGCTACACCTTC | CASSLVFQGRAVYGYTF
TRBJ1-4 | NA | TRBV5-1 | 14 | NA | TGCGCCAGCGGTAGCGAACGGAGGGATGAAAAACTGTTTTTT | CASGSERRDEKLFF
TRBJ2-7 | NA | TRBV7-2 | 15 | NA | TGTGCCAGCAGCTTAAGTTGGCAGGGGACCTACGAGCAGTACTTC | CASSLSWQGTYEQYF
TRBJ1-5 | NA | TRBV19 | 12 | many | TGTGCCAGTAGTAGAGCTAATCAGCCCCAGCATTTT | CASSRANQPQHF
TRBJ1-3 | NA | TRBV7-9 | 12 | many | TGTGCCAGCAGCTCTGGTGGTAACACCATATATTTT | CASSSGGNTIYF
TRBJ2-5 | TRBD2 | TRBV10-3 | 14 | few | TGTGCCATCAGCATAGCGGGGGGGCCGGAGACCCAGTACTTC | CAISIAGGPETQYF
TRBJ1-5 | NA | TRBV6-2/TRBV6-3 | 13 | many | TGTGCCAGCAGTCTACTGGGGCATCAGCCCCAGCATTTT | CASSLLGHQPQHF
TRBJ1-5 | NA | TRBV30 | 13 | few | TGTGCCTGGAGTGTCTATAGCAATCAGCCCCAGCATTTT | CAWSVYSNQPQHF
TRBJ2-3 | NA | TRBV6-4 | 16 | few | TGTGCCAGCAGTGAGAGAGGTGGAACTAGCACAGATACGCAGTATTTT | CASSERGGTSTDTQYF
TRBJ2-1 | TRBD1 | TRBV11-3 | 16 | many | TGTGCCAGCAGCTTAACAGGGGGTTGGACCTACAATGAGCAGTTCTTC | CASSLTGGWTYNEQFF
TRBJ2-2 | TRBD2 | TRBV6-1 | 16 | few | TGTGCCAGCATCCGCTTTAGCGGGTTGAACACCGGGGAGCTGTTTTTT | CASIRFSGLNTGELFF
TRBJ2-1 | NA | TRBV27 | 14 | many | TGTGCCAGCAGTTTCCGGACGGACTACAATGAGCAGTTCTTC | CASSFRTDYNEQFF
TRBJ1-2 | NA | TRBV7-9 | 13 | many | TGTGCCAGCAGCCCAAGCAGGGAAATCGGCTACACCTTC | CASSPSREIGYTF
TRBJ1-2 | NA | TRBV28 | 10 | many | TGTGCCAGCGGATTGTATGGCTACACCTTC | CASGLYGYTF
TRBJ1-5 | TRBD1 | TRBV10-3 | 13 | many | TGTGCCAGCCAGGGGGCGAACAATCAGCCCCAGCATTTT | CASQGANNQPQHF
TRBJ1-5 | NA | TRBV27 | 15 | many | TGTGCCAGCAGACCTGGACGGTATAGCAATCAGCCCCAGCATTTT | CASRPGRYSNQPQHF
TRBJ2-1 | NA | TRBV27 | 16 | many | TGTGCCAGCAGTTTATCTGTGCAGGGGCCTTACAATGAGCAGTTCTTC | CASSLSVQGPYNEQFF
TRBJ2-1 | NA | TRBV9 | 15 | few | TGTGCCAGCAGCCCCCGACAGGTTTTACGCAATGAGCAGTTCTTC | CASSPRQVLRNEQFF
TRBJ1-4 | NA | TRBV5-1 | 14 | few | TGCGCCAGCAGCCCCAAAGGGCGAGGTGAAAAACTGTTTTTT | CASSPKGRGEKLFF
TRBJ1-2 | TRBD1 | TRBV9 | 16 | few | TGTGCCAGCAGCGCCCAGACAGGGGCCGTGGACTATGGCTACACCTTC | CASSAQTGAVDYGYTF
TRBJ1-1 | NA | TRBV7-9 | 14 | many | TGTGCCAGCCGCCCGCAGGGCGATACCACTGAAGCTTTCTTT | CASRPQGDTTEAFF
TRBJ2-5 | TRBD2 | TRBV20-1 | 15 | many | TGCAGTGCGGGACTAGCGGGGGGGCTTAGAGAGACCCAGTACTTC | CSAGLAGGLRETQYF
TRBJ1-2 | NA | TRBV5-4 | 15 | few | TGTGCCAGCAGCTTCGGACAGTTAAGCGGCTATGGCTACACCTTC | CASSFGQLSGYGYTF
TRBJ2-1 | NA | TRBV6-1 | 16 | NA | TGTGCCAGCAGTCCCCCGGACTCAGGGCGTGTAAATGAGCAGTTCTTC | CASSPPDSGRVNEQFF
TRBJ1-1 | NA | TRBV28 | 13 | many | TGTGCCAGCAGTTCCAAGTATGGATCTGAAGCTTTCTTT | CASSSKYGSEAFF
TRBJ2-7 | NA | TRBV7-9 | 15 | NA | TGTGCCAGCAGCCAACAACAGGGTAGCTCCTACGAGCAGTACTTC | CASSQQQGSSYEQYF
TRBJ1-2 | NA | TRBV20-1 | 14 | NA | TGCAGTACATTGCTACCGAGAGGTTTTTATGGCTACACCTTC | CSTLLPRGFYGYTF
TRBJ2-3 | TRBD2 | TRBV7-9 | 14 | many | TGTGCCAGCAGCTTGACGGGGGGGCCAGATACGCAGTATTTT | CASSLTGGPDTQYF
TRBJ1-2 | NA | TRBV6-1 | 15 | NA | TGTGCCAGCAGTCCAGGACAAGCTGTATTCTATGGCTACACCTTC | CASSPGQAVFYGYTF
TRBJ1-1 | NA | TRBV5-1 | 13 | many | TGCGCCAGCAGCTCCCAGGTCGGTACTGAAGCTTTCTTT | CASSSQVGTEAFF
TRBJ2-7 | NA | TRBV6-2/TRBV6-3 | 15 | many | TGTGCCAGCAGTTACTCGAAGGTTGGGGGGTACGAGCAGTACTTC | CASSYSKVGGYEQYF
TRBJ2-7 | NA | TRBV11-2 | 15 | many | TGTGCCAGCAGCCCCAGAGGTGGCGGAACCTACGAGCAGTACTTC | CASSPRGGGTYEQYF
TRBJ1-6 | NA | TRBV9 | 14 | few | TGTGCCAGCAGCGTAGGACACCTTAATTCACCCCTCCACTTT | CASSVGHLNSPLHF
TRBJ1-5 | NA | TRBV12-3/TRBV12-4 | 13 | many | TGTGCCAGCACGTTGGGAGGTTTTCAGCCCCAGCATTTT | CASTLGGFQPQHF
TRBJ2-1 | NA | TRBV5-1 | 14 | NA | TGCGCCAGCAGCTTTAATAGCGGATACAATGAGCAGTTCTTC | CASSFNSGYNEQFF
TRBJ1-4 | TRBD1 | TRBV11-1 | 14 | many | TGTGCCAGCAGCTACGGACAGGGAGAAGAAAAACTGTTTTTT | CASSYGQGEEKLFF
TRBJ2-1 | NA | TRBV2 | 13 | many | TGTGCCAGCAGCGCGCAGGGATACAATGAGCAGTTCTTC | CASSAQGYNEQFF
TRBJ2-2 | NA | TRBV10-1 | 16 | few | TGCGCCAGCAGTAACAAAGCGGGGGGACAGGGCGGGGAGCTGTTTTTT | CASSNKAGGQGGELFF
TRBJ1-1 | NA | TRBV25-1 | 13 | NA | TGTGCCAGCAGTGGATACGTAGGCACTGAAGCTTTCTTT | CASSGYVGTEAFF
TRBJ2-7 | TRBD2 | TRBV27 | 15 | many | TGTGCCAGCAGCCCCTCTAGCGGGGGGTCGGGTGAGCAGTACTTC | CASSPSSGGSGEQYF
TRBJ2-3 | NA | TRBV30 | 13 | NA | TGTGCCTGGAGTGTAGGGGCGCCAGATACGCAGTATTTT | CAWSVGAPDTQYF
TRBJ1-3 | NA | TRBV30 | 11 | many | TGTGCCTGGAGTGTTTTGGACACCATATATTTT | CAWSVLDTIYF
TRBJ2-7 | NA | TRBV4-1 | 15 | once | TGCGCCAGCAGCCAAGAAGAGGCCAGCTCCTACGAGCAGTACTTC | CASSQEEASSYEQYF
TRBJ2-2 | NA | TRBV24-1 | 14 | few | TGTGCCACCAGTGGGCAGGTGAACACCGGGGAGCTGTTTTTT | CATSGQVNTGELFF
TRBJ1-6 | TRBD1 | TRBV12-3/TRBV12-4 | 14 | many | TGTGCCAGCAGCCTCGGGACAGATAATTCACCCCTCCACTTT | CASSLGTDNSPLHF